This is a list of T cell receptor beta chains from one sample in a study of radiation and T cells in renal cell carcinoma. The protocol was immunoSEQ multiplex PCR, while the TCRdb copy is restricted to in-frame clones and leaves out a portion. This sample has fewer than 200,000 clones; roughly nine tenths occur once, and the top ten carry around 11%. The material sequenced was blood, taken from a patient whose treatment included radiotherapy and nephrectomy. Receptors originate from a woman in her forties or fifties with renal cell carcinoma. Each CDR3 is given with its conserved first and last residue. The D gene is left open where the match is weak. Size values are once, few and many counts, or a class for expanded clones, and some rows have none.

v_gene	j_gene	d_gene	abundance	CDR3nt	CDR3aa
TRBV2	TRBJ2-7	TRBD1	.	TGTGCCAGCAGTGTCCGGGACAGTCACTACGAGCAGTACTTC	CASSVRDSHYEQYF
TRBV7-8	TRBJ1-1	.	.	TGTGCCAGCACCCCCAGAGCAGGGGCGGCTATGAACACTGAAGCTTTCTTT	CASTPRAGAAMNTEAFF
TRBV5-1	TRBJ2-7	TRBD1	once	TGCGCCAGCAGCGCCGGGACAGGGTCCGAGCAGTACTTC	CASSAGTGSEQYF
TRBV9	TRBJ1-3	TRBD1	.	TGTGCCAGCAGCGCCCGGGACAGGGGGCTTTACACCATATATTTT	CASSARDRGLYTIYF
TRBV7-9	TRBJ1-6	.	.	TGTGCCAGCAGCTTAGAGACAGTTTATAATTCACCCCTCCACTTT	CASSLETVYNSPLHF
TRBV2	TRBJ1-6	TRBD1	.	TGTGCCAGCAGGGCAAGACAGGGGGCAGGGGGGAATTCACCCCTCCACTTT	CASRARQGAGGNSPLHF
TRBV5-1	TRBJ2-1	.	.	TGCGCCAGCAGCTGGGGACGGCAGCAGTTCTTC	CASSWGRQQFF
TRBV7-2	TRBJ1-6	.	.	TGTGCCAGCAGCGTGATATTCGGCCACCTGGGCAATTCACCCCTCCACTTT	CASSVIFGHLGNSPLHF
TRBV29-1	TRBJ2-3	TRBD2	.	TGCAGCGTTGAAGATTACCCGGGGCTAGCGGGGCAGTATTTT	CSVEDYPGLAGQYF
TRBV19	TRBJ2-1	.	.	TGTGCCACAAGAGGACTCGGTATTGATGAGCAGTTCTTC	CATRGLGIDEQFF
TRBV6-1	TRBJ1-4	.	once	TGTGCCAGCAGTGAAGCGGCAGGGAGAGCTAATGAAAAACTGTTTTTT	CASSEAAGRANEKLFF
TRBV7-7	TRBJ2-1	TRBD1	.	TGTGCTAGCAGCTCCGGACAGGGGGGCACATTCTTC	CASSSGQGGTFF
TRBV6-1	TRBJ1-6	TRBD1	.	TGTGCCAGCAGAGAACAGGGGGCCCTTCGCCAATCACCCCTCCACTTT	CASREQGALRQSPLHF
TRBV16	TRBJ1-5	.	.	TGTGCCAGCAGCCAATCTGGCAGGGACAATCAGCCCCAGCATTTT	CASSQSGRDNQPQHF
TRBV11-2	TRBJ2-7	.	.	TGTGCCAGCAGCTTATTGACAGGAACCTACGAGCAGTACTTC	CASSLLTGTYEQYF
TRBV2	TRBJ1-2	.	.	TGTGCCAGCAGTGAACCGCCGCAGAGACCCGTAACGTTTAACTATGGCTACACCTTC	CASSEPPQRPVTFNYGYTF
TRBV6-6	TRBJ1-1	.	.	TGTGCCAGCAGTTACTCAGGCAGGCCTAACACTGAAGCTTTCTTT	CASSYSGRPNTEAFF
TRBV2	TRBJ2-5	TRBD2	.	TGTGCCAGCAGTAGGGGACTAGCGCAAGAGACCCAGTACTTC	CASSRGLAQETQYF
TRBV7-9	TRBJ2-7	.	few	TGTGCCAGCAGCTCCTACGAGCAGTACTTC	CASSSYEQYF
TRBV10-2	TRBJ1-1	.	.	TGCGCCAGCAGTGAGTCGAGAGGGCCTGAAGCTTTCTTT	CASSESRGPEAFF
TRBV7-8	TRBJ1-5	.	.	TGTGCCAGCAGCCAAAGTAGCAATCAGCCCCAGCATTTT	CASSQSSNQPQHF
TRBV10-3	TRBJ2-3	.	.	TGTGCCATCAGTCCCAGAGGTACTAGCCGCACAGATACGCAGTATTTT	CAISPRGTSRTDTQYF
TRBV4-3	TRBJ2-1	.	.	TGCGCCAGCAGCCGAGAGGTCTACAATGAGCAGTTCTTC	CASSREVYNEQFF
TRBV7-7	TRBJ2-1	.	once	TGTGCTAGCAGCTTAGGCCGGGGTGGGTCAGACGGGCAGTTCTTC	CASSLGRGGSDGQFF
TRBV7-3	TRBJ2-3	TRBD2	.	TGTGCCAGCAGCACAGGACTAGCGGGGGGAATGGATACGCAGTATTTT	CASSTGLAGGMDTQYF
TRBV6-5	TRBJ2-3	.	.	TGTGCCAGCAGCAGACCAGGGACAGATACGCAGTATTTT	CASSRPGTDTQYF
TRBV7-6	TRBJ1-3	.	.	TGTGCCAGCAGCACAGGGACGGTGGGAAACACCATATATTTT	CASSTGTVGNTIYF
TRBV7-2	TRBJ2-2	.	.	TGTGCCAGCAGCATGACAGGATTCACCGGGGAGCTGTTTTTT	CASSMTGFTGELFF
TRBV7-3	TRBJ2-3	.	once	TGTGCCAGCAGCCCTATCCGCGGGGGCACAGATACGCAGTATTTT	CASSPIRGGTDTQYF
TRBV18	TRBJ2-7	.	.	TGTGCCAGCTCACCACCGGCCCTCTACGAGCAGTACTTC	CASSPPALYEQYF
TRBV6-5	TRBJ1-1	.	.	TGTGCCAGCAGTTACTCGAACTCGGGGAAGACTGAAGCTTTCTTT	CASSYSNSGKTEAFF
TRBV2	TRBJ1-1	.	.	TGTGCCAGCAATGACCGGGACCTTCCCGGAGCTGAAGCTTTCTTT	CASNDRDLPGAEAFF
TRBV6-5	TRBJ2-7	TRBD1	.	TGTGCCAGCAGTTTTATTCGGACAGGGGGCCGGGACGAGCAGTACTTC	CASSFIRTGGRDEQYF
TRBV5-1	TRBJ1-3	TRBD1	.	TGCGCCAGCAGCTTGGTGGGGACAGGGACCAACACCGCTGGAAACACCATATATTTT	CASSLVGTGTNTAGNTIYF
TRBV30	TRBJ1-1	TRBD1	few	TGTGCCTGGAGACAGGGGAGCGGTACTGAAGCTTTCTTT	CAWRQGSGTEAFF
TRBV4-1	TRBJ2-1	TRBD2	once	TGCGCCAGCAGCCAAGACCCTGGGGAGGGGTCCTACAATGAGCAGTTCTTC	CASSQDPGEGSYNEQFF
TRBV7-8	TRBJ1-1	.	.	TGTGCCAGCAGGCCAGGGAGAATCAACCTGAACACTGAAGCTTTCTTT	CASRPGRINLNTEAFF
TRBV6-5	TRBJ2-7	.	.	TGTGCCAGCCAGGGCTCCTACGAGCAGTACTTC	CASQGSYEQYF
TRBV2	TRBJ1-2	TRBD1	.	TGTGCCAGCAGCGAGGACAGGACCTACTATGGCTACACCTTC	CASSEDRTYYGYTF
TRBV30	TRBJ2-6	.	.	TGTGCCTGGAGCGCGTACTCTGGGGCCAACGTCCTGACTTTC	CAWSAYSGANVLTF
TRBV19	TRBJ2-1	TRBD1	.	TGTGCCAGTAGTATATCCCATCTCGGGGACAGGGTAGGGCAGTTCTTC	CASSISHLGDRVGQFF
TRBV2	TRBJ2-2	.	once	TGTGCCAGCAGTGAAATCTCGAACACCGGGGAGCTGTTTTTT	CASSEISNTGELFF
TRBV9	TRBJ2-1	.	.	TGTGCCAGCAGCGTAGACGGATGGGGGCGCACAAACTACAATGAGCAGTTCTTC	CASSVDGWGRTNYNEQFF
TRBV7-2	TRBJ1-6	.	.	TGTGCCAGCAGCCTCTATACAGGGTTAACACCCCTCCACTTT	CASSLYTGLTPLHF
TRBV7-3	TRBJ2-7	.	.	TGTGCCAGCAGCCTCCCGGGATACGAGCAGTACTTC	CASSLPGYEQYF
TRBV7-6	TRBJ2-7	.	.	TGTGCCAGCAGCTTTGGACAGACCTTGGACTACGAGCAGTACTTC	CASSFGQTLDYEQYF
TRBV27	TRBJ2-3	.	.	TGTGCCAGCAGTTCACTGGGGCCCAGAGATACGCAGTATTTT	CASSSLGPRDTQYF
TRBV5-4	TRBJ1-1	.	few	TGTGCCAGCAGCTCCCCGGGGACTGAAGCTTTCTTT	CASSSPGTEAFF
TRBV2	TRBJ2-7	.	.	TGTGCCAGCGCCTCGGATTGGGGTGGCGGGGAGTACTTC	CASASDWGGGEYF
TRBV23-1	TRBJ1-5	TRBD1	once	TGCGCCAGCAGTCAATTGGATAAGGGACAGATGCGAGTTAGCAATCAGCCCCAGCATTTT	CASSQLDKGQMRVSNQPQHF
TRBV28	TRBJ1-6	.	.	TGTGCCAGCAGTTTAGGGGCAGGGGAGGCCTATAATTCACCCCTCCACTTT	CASSLGAGEAYNSPLHF
TRBV29-1	TRBJ2-1	.	.	TGCAGCGTTGAAGATATGGCCGGACGCGTCGACTACAATGAGCAGTTCTTC	CSVEDMAGRVDYNEQFF
TRBV7-3	TRBJ2-5	.	.	TGTGCCAGCAGCTTAAATGGGGTTCAAGAGACCCAGTACTTC	CASSLNGVQETQYF
TRBV5-8	TRBJ2-4	.	.	TGTGCCAGCAGCCCGACAGTAGCCAAAAACATTCAGTACTTC	CASSPTVAKNIQYF
TRBV6-5	TRBJ1-5	.	once	TGTGCCAGCAGTTATGTCCAGGGTGGTCAGCCCCAGCATTTT	CASSYVQGGQPQHF
TRBV4-3	TRBJ2-1	.	once	TGCGCCAGCAGCCAAGACAGGGGATCGGATGAGCAGTTCTTC	CASSQDRGSDEQFF
TRBV7-8	TRBJ2-1	TRBD2	.	TGTGCCAGCAGCCCGAGCGGGGTGGCCTACAATGAGCAGTTCTTC	CASSPSGVAYNEQFF
TRBV5-1	TRBJ2-7	TRBD1	.	TGCGCCAGCAGCTGGGACGGGACAGGGGCAGGCGAGCAGTACTTC	CASSWDGTGAGEQYF
TRBV21-1	TRBJ1-1	.	.	TGTGCCAGCACAGAGGCCAGGGGGGGAACTGAAGCTTTCTTT	CASTEARGGTEAFF
TRBV19	TRBJ1-1	.	.	TGTGCCAGTAGTTCCCCCCCTAGAGGGATGAACACTGAAGCTTTCTTT	CASSSPPRGMNTEAFF